This T cell receptor beta chain was recorded in a study of siplizumab effects on memory and regulatory T cells. Points from the study as a whole: Proof of suppressive function in proliferating Tregs from siplizumab cultures was not established. The alloresponse seemed to draw substantially on naive T cells, which appeared more diverse than memory cells.

A word on this clone: Its specificity is unknown.

Some clones are missing from TCRdb's copy, which holds only in-frame ones; the method was immunoSEQ multiplex PCR. This sample has roughly 93,000 clones, with roughly 94% found just once. Germline assignment: CDR1 MNHEY and CDR2 SVGAGI. Trimming took 6 bases from V and 2 from J; bases not matched to a gene: 7. The CDR3 runs to 14 residues. Material for sequencing was non-Treg CD4+ T cells sorted from blood. The TCR originated in a human donor in good health. The chain has TRBV6-5 and TRBJ2-7, with 7 bases matching TRBD2. The CDR3 sequence is CASSRGLEAYEQYF. The CDR3 nucleotides read TGTGCCAGCAGCCGAGGACTAGAAGCCTACGAGCAGTACTTC.